The rows below give T cell receptor beta chains drawn from one sample of a study of T cells in Graves' hyperthyroidism and ophthalmopathy. TCRdb independently ran MiXCR on the multiplex PCR reads; one entry per CDR3 protein. This table holds hundreds of thousands of distinct CDR3 sequences, around 38% found once. Sequenced sample: blood. The receptors were gathered from a man aged 18 to 30 with Graves' hyperthyroidism. The CDR3 runs from the conserved cysteine through the conserved F or W. Fields, in order: V gene, D gene, CDR3 protein. The D gene is left open where the match is weak.

TRBV20-1 | . | CSARPGSSSEQYF
TRBV11-2 | . | CASSLDVRVEAFF
TRBV7-3 | . | CASSRPNTLYKQYF
TRBV7-2 | TRBD2 | CASSLGVAGHQETQYF
TRBV10-3 | TRBD1 | CAITGTGGYEQYF
TRBV4-1 | TRBD2 | CASSQELAVSSYEQYF
TRBV2 | TRBD1 | CASRHRGANYGYTF
TRBV29-1 | . | CSVLQAGGTEAFF
TRBV2 | . | CASSGGGRDYGYTF
TRBV29-1 | . | CSVDGAAANYGYTF
TRBV6-5 | . | CASSADFGPTEAFF
TRBV20-1 | TRBD2 | CSARDPSGTYEQYF
TRBV2 | TRBD2 | CASPRDRSLAGGVNEQFF
TRBV19 | . | CASSMAEDFGYEQYF
TRBV25-1 | TRBD1 | CASSEGDRAGEQYF
TRBV13 | . | CASSSAPEAFF
TRBV13 | TRBD2 | CASSLSGSNTGELFF
TRBV15 | . | CATSRGRGVGYTF
TRBV19 | TRBD1 | CASRRDRDFNEKLFF
TRBV7-9 | . | CASSLGSGLMNTGELFF
TRBV10-3 | . | CASGTVGGETQYF
TRBV29-1 | TRBD1 | CSGVDRATEAFF
TRBV15 | TRBD1 | CATSPDRGWTEAFF
TRBV12-3/TRBV12-4 | TRBD2 | CASSWRERPGELFF
TRBV14 | . | CASSQADLETQYF
TRBV9 | TRBD1 | CASSVGTGVNTEAFF
TRBV5-6 | . | CASSRSNRVVYEQYF
TRBV7-9 | . | CASSLPGTPQGTGELFF
TRBV9 | . | CASKGGINSPLHF
TRBV11-3 | . | CAGSRDSETQYF
TRBV11-2 | . | CAGGIAGELFF
TRBV7-2 | TRBD1 | CASSLSRDRVGTEKLFF
TRBV4-1 | TRBD2 | CASSQGGLAAGELFF
TRBV12-3/TRBV12-4 | TRBD1 | CASSPRQGVEKLFF
TRBV10-2 | TRBD2 | CASSSGLGLAFYEQYF
TRBV2 | . | CASVAPTYEQYF
TRBV7-6 | TRBD2 | CASSNNREGGSYEQYF
TRBV6-5 | TRBD1 | CASSEGGSGYTF
TRBV19 | . | CASSQDGGFIYEQYF
TRBV6-5 | . | CASSFEGGYEQYF
TRBV29-1 | . | CSDVADRDEQYF
TRBV19 | . | CASSMEHPAYNSPLHF
TRBV19 | . | CASSIGGGSYSGNTIYF
TRBV29-1 | . | CTPGTGSTGELFF
TRBV13 | . | CASSFGAGNTIYF
TRBV7-8 | . | CASSFRGGVNTGELFF